Below, 17 T cell receptor beta chains from the same sample are listed, as sequenced in a study of shared clonotypes between healthy human individuals. Method: immunoSEQ multiplex PCR; TCRdb's copy keeps in-frame clones and lacks some. The data show 950,000 to 1,100,000 clones, around 76% seen once. The sequenced sample was memory CD4+ T cells sorted from blood. As for subset: CD45RA-negative fraction. All receptors come from a man aged 18 to 30 in good health.

V gene TRBV2 combines with J gene TRBJ2-7; possibly TRBD1 for D (7 bases). The V end was cut by 6 bases, the J end by 6 bases, with 21 bases between. Germline V gene sequence: CDR1 SNHLY, CDR2 FYNNEI. There are 15 residues in the CDR3. The CDR3 region has the DNA TGTGCCAGCAGGGTGGACCTAGGGACAGCGGGCGAGCAGTACTTC. Protein sequence: CASRVDLGTAGEQYF. The whole variable domain, remainder taken from reference TRBV2 and TRBJ2-7, is EPEVTQTPSHQVTQMGQEVILRCVPISNHLYFYWYRQILGQKVEFLVSFYNNEISEKSEIFDDQFSVERPDGSNFTLKIRSTKLEDSAMYFCASRVDLGTAGEQYFGPGTRLTVT.

J is TRBJ2-1 and V is TRBV10-2; 8 bases map to TRBD2. Germline values: CDR1 WSHSY, CDR2 SAAADI. J lost 6 bases, V lost 2 bases, and 6 bases had no gene match. The CDR3 consists of 15 residues. The CDR3 coding sequence is TGCGCCAGCAGTGAGGGCCAGCGGGGGACCAATGAGCAGTTCTTC. This codes for CASSEGQRGTNEQFF.

This clone was counted at least ten times. The J gene is TRBJ2-5, the V gene TRBV5-1; 13 nucleotides align to TRBD2. Germline assignment: CDR1 SGHRS and CDR2 YFSETQ. The CDR3 totals 17 residues. The ends lost 4 bases at V and 2 bases at J; junction bases unmatched: 8. CDR3 sequence: CASSPNPTSGGQETQYF. CDR3 DNA: TGCGCCAGCAGCCCCAACCCGACTAGCGGGGGGCAAGAGACCCAGTACTTC.

A remark on this clone: Distinct nucleotide sequences in the sample also encode this CDR3. The chain uses TRBV6-5 and TRBJ1-1, with D unclear. CDR1 is MNHEY and CDR2 is SVGAGI in the germline V gene. CDR3 length equals 14 residues. With 5 bases removed from V and 1 base from J, the gap between germline ends came to 11 bases. The CDR3, as DNA: TGTGCCAGCAGTAGACGGACGGGGAACACTGAAGCTTTCTTT. It encodes CASSRRTGNTEAFF.

V is TRBV30 and J is TRBJ1-6; 8 positions agree with TRBD1. The CDR3 has 15 amino acids. The junction had 6 bases not matched to a gene; V was cut back by 2 bases and J by 6 bases. The germline V gene has CDR1 GTSNPN and CDR2 SVGIG (reference sequence). The CDR3 DNA reads as TGTGCCTGGAGTCACCGGGACAGGACTAATTCACCCCTCCACTTT. This sequence encodes CAWSHRDRTNSPLHF.

The chain is built from TRBV14 and TRBJ1-4, with 8 bases identical to TRBD1. This CDR3 has 13 residues. The germline V gene encodes CDR1 SGHDN and CDR2 FVKESK. The V segment lost 8 bases and the J segment 7 bases; nucleotides outside the gene matches: 6. CDR3 residues: CASQGQGVEKLFF. In DNA, the CDR3 is TGTGCCAGCCAAGGACAGGGAGTTGAAAAACTGTTTTTT.

V and J are TRBV19 and TRBJ1-5; D is unclear. The CDR3 runs 15 residues. The ends were cut back, 5 bases at V and 0 bases at J, with 11 bases in the middle. Germline V lookup: CDR1 LNHDA, CDR2 SQIVND (reference sequence). The DNA for the CDR3 is TGTGCCAGTAGTGTAGCAGACTATAGCAATCAGCCCCAGCATTTT. This encodes CASSVADYSNQPQHF.

The table lists this clone with a few counts. V and J are TRBV5-6 and TRBJ2-7, with 11 bases fitting TRBD2. The CDR3 is made up of 12 amino acids. The V segment lost 5 bases and the J segment 7 bases; nucleotides outside the gene matches: 2. Germline CDR1 and CDR2: SGHDT and YYEEEE. The CDR3 nucleotides read TGTGCCAGCAGACGACTAGCGGGAGAGCAGTACTTC. Its translation is CASRRLAGEQYF.

V usage is TRBV5-4 and J usage is TRBJ2-1; TRBD2 might be the D (7 bases). Looked up from germline, CDR1 is SGHNT and CDR2 is YYREEE (reference sequence). The CDR3 is made up of 17 amino acids. V lost 3 bases, J lost 8 bases, and 24 bases lay in between. This CDR3 is CASSSGLGVGGGHEQFF. The CDR3 DNA follows: TGTGCCAGCAGCTCGGGTCTAGGGGTTGGCGGGGGCCATGAGCAGTTCTTC.

This clone was counted once. The chain carries TRBV4-1 and TRBJ2-5; D uncertain. Trimming pared 2 bases from V and 5 bases from J, leaving 12 bases between. The CDR3 is 14 amino acids. Germline V gene lookup returns CDR1 MGHRA and CDR2 YSYEKL. In nucleotides, the CDR3 is TGCGCCAGCAGCCAAAGTGTGGGAATTGAGACCCAGTACTTC. It is translated as CASSQSVGIETQYF.

The J gene is TRBJ2-2, the V gene TRBV7-2; weak D call: TRBD1 (6 bases). Trimming pared 1 base from V and 6 bases from J, leaving 12 bases between. Germline CDR1 is SGHTA and CDR2 is FQGNSA. The CDR3 spans 15 residues. The CDR3 sequence: CASSLGAGVAGELFF. The CDR3 DNA reads TGTGCCAGCAGCTTAGGGGCAGGGGTGGCCGGGGAGCTGTTTTTT.

V is TRBV30 and J is TRBJ1-1; 7 nucleotides align to TRBD1. With V trimmed by 3 bases and J by 1 base, 8 bases remained unmatched. The CDR3 contains 15 residues. The germline CDR1 and CDR2 sequences are GTSNPN and SVGIG (reference sequence). The chain's CDR3 is CAWRDPGQANTEAFF. For the CDR3, the DNA is TGTGCCTGGAGGGACCCCGGACAGGCGAACACTGAAGCTTTCTTT.

This chain uses TRBV5-1 with TRBJ2-7, with 7 bases matching TRBD2. This CDR3 is 15 amino acids long. V was clipped by 0 bases and J by 4 bases; unmatched bases: 7. Germline lookup yields CDR1 SGHRS and CDR2 YFSETQ. As DNA, the CDR3 is TGCGCCAGCAGCTTGGTCGGAGGGGAGGGTTACGAGCAGTACTTC. Residues: CASSLVGGEGYEQYF.

The chain employs TRBV6-6 and TRBJ1-2, with TRBD1 identical over 11 bases. Trimming took 9 bases from V and 2 from J; bases not matched to a gene: 5. The CDR3 loop spans 14 amino acids. Germline V CDR1 and CDR2: MNHNY, SVGAGI (reference sequence). The CDR3 region has the DNA TGTGCCAGTGGAGGACAGGGGGCAAACTATGGCTACACCTTC. Its translation: CASGGQGANYGYTF.

V usage is TRBV7-2 and J usage is TRBJ2-1; 8 bases line up with TRBD1. The CDR3 is 14 residues long. From germline, CDR1 is SGHTA and CDR2 FQGNSA. Trimming took 6 bases from V and 5 from J; bases not matched to a gene: 6. The CDR3 DNA follows: TGTGCCAGCAGGCGAGGGGGACAGGACAATGAGCAGTTCTTC. The encoded protein is CASRRGGQDNEQFF.

This clone turned up a few times. The chain couples TRBV18 to TRBJ2-3, with 8 bases matching TRBD2. Germline V gene sequence: CDR1 KGHSH, CDR2 LQKENI. This CDR3 contains 16 residues. With V trimmed by 2 bases and J by 5 bases, 9 bases remained unmatched. This CDR3 reads CASSPVREGPIDTQYF. DNA for the CDR3: TGTGCCAGCTCACCAGTTCGGGAGGGCCCGATAGATACGCAGTATTTT.

The rearrangement uses TRBV7-2 and TRBJ2-7; the match to TRBD1 covers 11 bases. With 7 bases clipped from V and 4 bases from J, the junction kept 6 bases outside the gene matches. The germline V gene has CDR1 SGHTA and CDR2 FQGNSA. The CDR3 covers 14 residues. The CDR3 protein is CASNPGQGAYEQYF. For the CDR3, the DNA is TGTGCCAGCAACCCCGGACAGGGGGCATACGAGCAGTACTTC.